The 31 T cell receptor beta chains in this list originate from one sample, sequenced in a study of T cell clones after liver transplantation. Data came from immunoSEQ multiplex PCR; TCRdb stores just in-frame clones and leaves some out. Of approximately 75,000 clones listed, 75% to 85% are singletons. The sample consisted of CD4+ T cells from blood, taken 12 months after liver transplant. Receptors originate from a human patient who received a liver transplant. Some of these T cells may belong to the graft donor.

The genes are TRBV5-1 and TRBJ1-4; D might be TRBD1 (5 bases). The CDR3 sequence is 15 residues long. V dropped 4 bases and J dropped 0 bases, with 10 bases sitting between them. Germline CDR1 SGHRS, CDR2 YFSETQ. The CDR3 is CASSVTVSTNEKLFF. The CDR3 DNA follows: TGCGCCAGCAGCGTGACAGTATCAACTAATGAAAAACTGTTTTTT.

The genes are TRBV15 and TRBJ2-3, with TRBD2 matching 7 bases. The CDR3 has 15 amino acids. Unmatched junction bases numbered 5, after V lost 1 base and J lost 4 bases. Germline V gene sequence: CDR1 LNHNV, CDR2 YYDKDF (reference sequence). The CDR3 DNA sequence: TGTGCCACCAGCAGAGCGCGGGGGTTGGCAGATACGCAGTATTTT. This translates into CATSRARGLADTQYF.

The chain combines TRBV25-1 with TRBJ1-2; D ambiguous. The V gene lost 8 bases and the J gene lost 1 base, with 8 bases spanning the gap. CDR3 size: 12 residues. The germline gives CDR1 MGHDK, CDR2 SYGVNS. CDR3 residues: CASGGVNYGYTF. The CDR3 bases are TGTGCCAGCGGAGGCGTTAACTATGGCTACACCTTC.

The chain links TRBV21-1 to TRBJ1-2. TRBV21-1 is labeled a pseudogene. The CDR3 runs to 13 residues. DNA for the CDR3: TGTGCCAGCAGCGTGCGGGGGAACTATGGCTACACCTTC. It specifies CASSVRGNYGYTF.

CDR3 nucleotide sequence: TGTGCCAGCAGACCCGGGACAGGGGGCGTGGGGGCCATGAACACTGAAGCTTTCTTT. Its protein product is CASRPGTGGVGAMNTEAFF. The gene calls are TRBV28 and TRBJ1-1; 12 nucleotides line up with TRBD1. J was trimmed by 0 bases and V by 6 bases; bases with no gene match: 14. The V gene's germline CDR1 is MDHEN and CDR2 SYDVKM. CDR3 size: 19 residues. Variable domain in full (rest from reference TRBV28 and TRBJ1-1): DVKVTQSSRYLVKRTGEKVFLECVQDMDHENMFWYRQDPGLGLRLIYFSYDVKMKEKGDIPEGYSVSREKKERFSLILESASTNQTSMYLCASRPGTGGVGAMNTEAFFGQGTRLTVV.

The chain links TRBV29-1 to TRBJ2-3, with D perhaps matching TRBD2 (5 bases). V lost 3 bases, J lost 4 bases, and 17 bases lay in between. The CDR3 length is 15 residues. Germline V gene lookup returns CDR1 SQVTM and CDR2 ANQGSEA. The CDR3 DNA reads as TGCAGCGTTGACTCCTCAAAGAGAGCGGCAGATACGCAGTATTTT. Amino acid sequence: CSVDSSKRAADTQYF.

The V and J genes are TRBV28 and TRBJ1-3; TRBD1 is a possible D gene (5 bases). Trimming took off 6 bases at V and 4 bases at J, with 13 bases between the two ends. The CDR3 consists of 14 residues. CDR1 is MDHEN, CDR2 SYDVKM, per germline. The CDR3 protein is CASRAGTAGNTIYF. In DNA, the CDR3 is TGTGCCAGCAGAGCCGGGACGGCGGGAAACACCATATATTTT.

This rearrangement joins TRBV28 to TRBJ1-3; D not certain. Germline V lookup: CDR1 MDHEN, CDR2 SYDVKM. CDR3 length: 15 residues. V was cut by 6 bases and J by 1 base, with 13 bases left in between. For the CDR3, the DNA is TGTGCCAGCAGACCTGCTGACTCATCTGGAAACACCATATATTTT. As protein: CASRPADSSGNTIYF.

This clone has only one observation. The V gene is TRBV28, the J gene TRBJ2-5; D may be TRBD1 or TRBD2 (6 bases each). CDR1 is MDHEN, CDR2 SYDVKM, per germline. V was pared by 3 bases and J by 4 bases, with 12 bases between. The CDR3 loop spans 14 amino acids. The CDR3 DNA follows: TGTGCCAGCAGTTTTGGGGGGCGTCGAGAGACCCAGTACTTC. Protein product: CASSFGGRRETQYF.

The rearrangement links TRBV30 to TRBJ1-2; no clear D gene. This CDR3 has 13 residues. The V end lost 3 bases, the J end lost 4 bases, and 12 bases lay between the germline ends. CDR1 is GTSNPN and CDR2 is SVGIG in the germline V gene (reference sequence). The CDR3 reads CAWSLPSGYGYTF. In DNA form, the CDR3 reads TGTGCCTGGAGCCTCCCCTCTGGCTATGGCTACACCTTC.

The gene calls are TRBV28 and TRBJ1-1; D is possibly TRBD1 (6 bases). The germline V gene has CDR1 MDHEN and CDR2 SYDVKM. The V end lost 5 bases, the J end lost 4 bases, and 17 bases lay between the germline ends. There are 15 residues in the CDR3. The CDR3 spells CASSPPGHLGTEAFF. CDR3 sequence (DNA): TGTGCCAGCAGTCCGCCGGGACACCTGGGCACTGAAGCTTTCTTT. The variable domain in full, with the rest retrieved from reference TRBV28 and TRBJ1-1, is DVKVTQSSRYLVKRTGEKVFLECVQDMDHENMFWYRQDPGLGLRLIYFSYDVKMKEKGDIPEGYSVSREKKERFSLILESASTNQTSMYLCASSPPGHLGTEAFFGQGTRLTVV.

This clone turned up a few times. The rearrangement joins TRBV18 to TRBJ2-1; 10 bases line up with TRBD2. The V gene end was trimmed by 3 bases and the J gene end by 3 bases; junction bases not matched to a gene: 8. Germline V gene sequence: CDR1 KGHSH, CDR2 LQKENI. CDR3 length: 17 amino acids. The CDR3 loop is CASSPPGLARYYNEQFF. Here the CDR3 DNA reads TGTGCCAGCTCACCGCCGGGACTAGCGCGTTACTACAATGAGCAGTTCTTC.

The chain links TRBV28 to TRBJ1-5; no firm D call. The CDR3 totals 13 residues. V was clipped by 7 bases and J by 4 bases, with 11 bases between them. Per germline, CDR1 MDHEN and CDR2 SYDVKM. The CDR3 here is CASKGSVNQPQHF. CDR3 in DNA: TGTGCCAGCAAAGGGTCTGTTAATCAGCCCCAGCATTTT.

The CDR3 protein is CASSLDGDFSTDTQYF. In nucleotides, the CDR3 is TGTGCCAGCAGCTTAGATGGGGATTTTAGCACAGATACGCAGTATTTT. This chain uses TRBV11-2 with TRBJ2-3; D unclear. The CDR3 sequence is 16 residues long. Per germline, CDR1 SGHAT and CDR2 FQNNGV. Trimming took 0 bases from V and 0 from J, leaving 10 bases between them. The full variable domain, its missing parts supplied by reference TRBV11-2 and TRBJ2-3, is EAGVAQSPRYKIIEKRQSVAFWCNPISGHATLYWYQQILGQGPKLLIQFQNNGVVDDSQLPKDRFSAERLKGVDSTLKIQPAKLEDSAVYLCASSLDGDFSTDTQYFGPGTRLTVL.

This clone came up a few times. This chain joins TRBV30 and TRBJ1-5, with no clear D. The V and J ends lost 1 base and 9 bases respectively, with 16 bases between them. The germline CDR1 and CDR2 sequences are GTSNPN and SVGIG (reference sequence). The CDR3 runs 14 residues. The chain's CDR3 is CAWSALERTGPQHF. The CDR3 coding sequence is TGTGCCTGGAGTGCCCTAGAGCGAACCGGGCCCCAGCATTTT.

This clone turned up a few times. This chain joins TRBV7-2 and TRBJ2-7; the D gene is possibly TRBD2 (6 bases). V was clipped by 4 bases and J by 0 bases, with 7 bases between them. The CDR3 extends over 13 amino acids. Per germline, CDR1 SGHTA and CDR2 FQGNSA. The CDR3 sequence is CASSSGLSYEQYF. The CDR3 nucleotides read TGTGCCAGCAGCTCGGGACTCTCCTACGAGCAGTACTTC.

The V and J genes are TRBV28 and TRBJ2-5, with 10 bases aligning to TRBD2. CDR3 length: 16 residues. Trimming at V came to 4 bases and at J to 2 bases, leaving 7 bases not matched to a gene. CDR1 MDHEN and CDR2 SYDVKM come from the germline V gene. This CDR3 is CASSYPVAGGQETQYF. The CDR3 DNA sequence: TGTGCCAGCAGTTATCCAGTAGCGGGGGGACAAGAGACCCAGTACTTC. Supplemented by reference TRBV28 and TRBJ2-5, the full variable domain reads DVKVTQSSRYLVKRTGEKVFLECVQDMDHENMFWYRQDPGLGLRLIYFSYDVKMKEKGDIPEGYSVSREKKERFSLILESASTNQTSMYLCASSYPVAGGQETQYFGPGTRLLVL.

This sequence joins TRBV9 and TRBJ2-7, with D unclear. CDR3 length: 14 residues. Germline V CDR1 and CDR2: SGDLS, YYNGEE. Trimming pared 3 bases from V and 4 bases from J, leaving 14 bases between. The chain's CDR3 is CASSAGPDGYEQYF. In DNA, the CDR3 is TGTGCCAGCAGCGCAGGCCCCGACGGATACGAGCAGTACTTC.

V gene TRBV5-4 combines with J gene TRBJ2-3, with 12 bases aligning to TRBD2. V gave up 5 bases and J gave up 4 bases; unmatched junction bases: 8. This CDR3 is built from 16 residues. CDR1 is SGHNT, CDR2 YYREEE, per germline (reference sequence). The CDR3 DNA is TGTGCCAGCAGTCTTCGACTAGCGGGAGTTGCAGATACGCAGTATTTT. Protein product: CASSLRLAGVADTQYF.

The chain combines TRBV11-2 with TRBJ1-1; D remains unclear. CDR3 size: 14 residues. The ends were cut back, 5 bases at V and 3 bases at J, with 13 bases in the middle. Germline V CDR1 and CDR2: SGHAT, FQNNGV. CDR3 amino acids: CASSPFGTDTEAFF. CDR3 in DNA: TGTGCCAGCAGCCCATTCGGTACGGACACTGAAGCTTTCTTT.

This chain connects TRBV6-5 to TRBJ1-3; D not resolved. In germline, CDR1 is MNHEY, CDR2 SVGAGI. This CDR3 has 15 residues. The V gene lost 5 bases and the J gene lost 2 bases, with 13 bases spanning the gap. CDR3 DNA: TGTGCCAGCAGTACCCGAGACTTACCTGGAAACACCATATATTTT. It codes for CASSTRDLPGNTIYF.

The rearrangement uses TRBV7-9 and TRBJ2-3; D remains unclear. V dropped 4 bases and J dropped 5 bases, with 4 bases sitting between them. The CDR3 consists of 11 residues. CDR1 and CDR2 from the germline V gene are SEHNR and FQNEAQ (reference sequence). The chain's CDR3 is CASSSVDTQYF. Written as DNA, the CDR3 is TGTGCCAGCAGCTCCGTAGATACGCAGTATTTT.

The rearrangement links TRBV6-5 to TRBJ2-1; D is uncertain. This CDR3 region has 11 residues. V lost 7 bases to trimming and J lost 9 bases, with 10 bases between them. The germline V gene has CDR1 MNHEY and CDR2 SVGAGI. The CDR3 reads CASTFFSEQFF. CDR3 nucleotide sequence: TGTGCCAGCACTTTCTTTAGTGAGCAGTTCTTC.

The rearrangement joins TRBV7-8 to TRBJ2-7; tentatively, D is TRBD1 or TRBD2 (5 bases each). The ends were cut back, 4 bases at V and 7 bases at J, with 14 bases in the middle. The CDR3 spans 13 residues. Looked up from germline, CDR1 is SGHVS and CDR2 is FQNEAQ. This CDR3 is CASSSGTTGEQYF. CDR3 nucleotide sequence: TGTGCCAGCAGCTCTGGGACGACGGGAGAGCAGTACTTC. Looking up the rest from reference TRBV7-8 and TRBJ2-7 gives the full variable domain: GAGVSQSPRYKVAKRGQDVALRCDPISGHVSLFWYQQALGQGPEFLTYFQNEAQLDKSGLPSDRFFAERPEGSVSTLKIQRTQQEDSAVYLCASSSGTTGEQYFGPGTRLTVT.

This clone was observed a single time. CDR3 nucleotides: TGCGCCAGCAGCACACTGGGCCGCGGCACAGATACGCAGTATTTT. The encoded protein is CASSTLGRGTDTQYF. The J gene is TRBJ2-3, the V gene TRBV5-1, with D hard to call. Trimming took 4 bases from V and 1 from J, leaving 13 bases between them. Germline values: CDR1 SGHRS, CDR2 YFSETQ. This CDR3 has 15 residues. Using reference TRBV5-1 and TRBJ2-3 for the parts outside the CDR3, the full variable domain is KAGVTQTPRYLIKTRGQQVTLSCSPISGHRSVSWYQQTPGQGLQFLFEYFSETQRNKGNFPGRFSGRQFSNSRSEMNVSTLELGDSALYLCASSTLGRGTDTQYFGPGTRLTVL.

Remarks on this clone: The junction shows a germline mismatch at one end, possibly a read error. Distinct nucleotide sequences in the sample also encode this CDR3. The V call is TRBV5-6, the J call TRBJ2-1, with 11 bases matching TRBD2. Germline V gene data show CDR1 as SGHDT and CDR2 as YYEEEE. The CDR3 is made up of 15 amino acids. In DNA form, the CDR3 reads TGTGCCAGCAGCTCCCTAGCGGGAGGAATTAATGAGCAATTCTTC. Encoded protein: CASSSLAGGINEQFF.

V usage is TRBV27 and J usage is TRBJ2-3; 13 bases fit TRBD2. CDR3 length: 20 amino acids. CDR1 is MNHEY, CDR2 SMNVEV, per germline (reference sequence). V dropped 6 bases and J dropped 2; count of bases not matched to a gene: 17. The CDR3 is CASSPGWTSGSLYPTDTQYF. The CDR3 region has the DNA TGTGCCAGCAGCCCTGGCTGGACTAGCGGGAGCCTCTATCCCACAGATACGCAGTATTTT.

The genes are TRBV5-1 and TRBJ1-4; 10 positions agree with TRBD1. This CDR3 comprises 18 residues. Germline V gene sequence: CDR1 SGHRS, CDR2 YFSETQ. Trimming at V came to 2 bases and at J to 7 bases, leaving 14 bases not matched to a gene. The CDR3 region is CASSLLPGTGVSGEKLFF. CDR3 in DNA: TGCGCCAGCAGCTTACTTCCCGGGACAGGGGTCAGCGGTGAAAAACTGTTTTTT.

This chain connects TRBV19 to TRBJ2-1, with a possible D match to TRBD2 (5 bases). V lost 7 bases, J lost 0 bases, and 13 bases lay in between. The germline V gene encodes CDR1 LNHDA and CDR2 SQIVND (reference sequence). The CDR3 runs to 15 residues. CDR3 protein: CASTPQRNSYNEQFF. The CDR3 region has the DNA TGTGCCAGTACCCCCCAGCGGAACTCCTACAATGAGCAGTTCTTC.

The chain joins TRBV5-5 to TRBJ2-3, with D perhaps matching TRBD2 (5 bases). Germline values: CDR1 SGHKS, CDR2 YYEKEE (reference sequence). V was shortened by 2 bases and J by 4 bases, with 5 bases between the two germline ends. The CDR3 loop spans 12 amino acids. CDR3 sequence: CASSFGADTQYF. CDR3 DNA sequence: TGTGCCAGCAGCTTCGGGGCAGATACGCAGTATTTT.

The chain couples TRBV6-5 to TRBJ1-2, with 9 bases fitting TRBD1. The CDR3 has 15 residues. The V segment lost 5 bases and the J segment 7 bases; nucleotides outside the gene matches: 11. CDR1 is MNHEY, CDR2 SVGAGI, per germline. In DNA form, the CDR3 reads TGTGCCAGCAGTCAACAGGGGGCCAGAGGGGGTGGCTACACCTTC. Amino acids: CASSQQGARGGGYTF.